This section outlines one TCR beta chain sequence together with its context. The record originates from a study of blood T cell repertoires in COVID-19. About the study: There were acute and convalescent COVID-19 samples, and they came from the United States, Italy and Spain. T cells, B-cell-depleted T cells, or PBMCs supplied cDNA or gDNA.

In the original analysis: Amplifying reference gene primers gave estimates of nucleated cell counts. Profiled with immunoSEQ multiplex PCR; TCRdb holds only in-frame clones, not every one. V and J calls and clone size are copied from that table; D and trimming were computed from the DNA. The sample holds about 74,000 clones, approximately 84% seen once. The sample taken for sequencing was peripheral blood. The TCR originated in a man aged 65-85 years with acute or convalescent COVID-19.

In nucleotides, the CDR3 is TGTGCCAGCAGTTTCACTGGGGAGGGGCCCCAGCATTTT. Its protein is CASSFTGEGPQHF. This chain uses TRBV12-3 or TRBV12-4 with TRBJ1-5; D is ambiguous. The CDR3 loop spans 13 amino acids. The ends were cut back, 3 bases at V and 9 bases at J, with 12 bases in the middle.